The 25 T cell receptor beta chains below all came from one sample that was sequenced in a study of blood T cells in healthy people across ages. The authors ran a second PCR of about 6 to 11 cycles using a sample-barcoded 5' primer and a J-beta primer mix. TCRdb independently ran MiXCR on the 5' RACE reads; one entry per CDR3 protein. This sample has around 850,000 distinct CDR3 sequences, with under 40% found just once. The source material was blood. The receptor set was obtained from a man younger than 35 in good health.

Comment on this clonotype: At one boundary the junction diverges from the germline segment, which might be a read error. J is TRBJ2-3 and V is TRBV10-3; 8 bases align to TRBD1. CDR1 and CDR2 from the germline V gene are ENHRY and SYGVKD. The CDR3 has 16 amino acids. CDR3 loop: CAISDRGRGDTDTRYF. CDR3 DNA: TGTGCCATCAGTGACAGGGGGCGAGGGGACACAGATACGCGGTATTTT.

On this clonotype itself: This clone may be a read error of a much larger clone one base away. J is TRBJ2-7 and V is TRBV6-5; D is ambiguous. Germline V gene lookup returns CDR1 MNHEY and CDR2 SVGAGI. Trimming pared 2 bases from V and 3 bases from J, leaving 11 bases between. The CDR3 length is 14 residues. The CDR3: CASSYGMGRYEQYF. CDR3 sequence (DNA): TGTGCCAGCAGTTACGGTATGGGTCGCTACGAGCAGTACTTC.

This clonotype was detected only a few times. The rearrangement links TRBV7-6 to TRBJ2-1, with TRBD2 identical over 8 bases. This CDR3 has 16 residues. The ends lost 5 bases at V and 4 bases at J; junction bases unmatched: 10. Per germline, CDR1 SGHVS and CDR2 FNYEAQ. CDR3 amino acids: CASSPRSKRGYNEQFF. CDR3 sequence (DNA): TGTGCCAGCAGCCCCAGAAGCAAGCGGGGGTACAATGAGCAGTTCTTC. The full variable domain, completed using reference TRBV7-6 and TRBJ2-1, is GAGVSQSPRYKVTKRGQDVALRCDPISGHVSLYWYRQALGQGPEFLTYFNYEAQQDKSGLPNDRFSAERPEGSISTLTIQRTEQRDSAMYRCASSPRSKRGYNEQFFGPGTRLTVL.

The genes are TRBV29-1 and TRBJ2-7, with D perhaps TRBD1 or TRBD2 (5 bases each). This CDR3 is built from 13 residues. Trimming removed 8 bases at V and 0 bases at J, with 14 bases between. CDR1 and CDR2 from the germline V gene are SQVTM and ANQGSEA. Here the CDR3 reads CSFSVGDSYEQYF. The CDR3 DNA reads TGCAGCTTCTCGGTGGGGGACTCCTACGAGCAGTACTTC.

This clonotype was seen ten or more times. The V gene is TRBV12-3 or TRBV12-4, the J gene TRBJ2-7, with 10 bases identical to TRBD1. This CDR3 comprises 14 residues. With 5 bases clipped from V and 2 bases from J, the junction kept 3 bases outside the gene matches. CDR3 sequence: CASSVGTGAYEQYF. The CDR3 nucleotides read TGTGCCAGCAGTGTCGGGACAGGGGCCTACGAGCAGTACTTC.

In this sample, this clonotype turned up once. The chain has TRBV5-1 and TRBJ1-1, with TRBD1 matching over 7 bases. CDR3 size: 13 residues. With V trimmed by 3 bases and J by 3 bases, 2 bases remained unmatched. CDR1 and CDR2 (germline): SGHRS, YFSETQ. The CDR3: CASSWQGDTEAFF. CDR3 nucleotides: TGCGCCAGCAGCTGGCAGGGGGACACTGAAGCTTTCTTT. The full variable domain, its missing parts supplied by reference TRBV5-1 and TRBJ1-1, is KAGVTQTPRYLIKTRGQQVTLSCSPISGHRSVSWYQQTPGQGLQFLFEYFSETQRNKGNFPGRFSGRQFSNSRSEMNVSTLELGDSALYLCASSWQGDTEAFFGQGTRLTVV.

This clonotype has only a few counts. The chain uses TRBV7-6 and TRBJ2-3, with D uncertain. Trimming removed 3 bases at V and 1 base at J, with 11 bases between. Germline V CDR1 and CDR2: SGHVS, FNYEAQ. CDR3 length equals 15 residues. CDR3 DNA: TGTGCCAGCAGCTTCAGGACCGCCCGCACAGATACGCAGTATTTT. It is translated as CASSFRTARTDTQYF.

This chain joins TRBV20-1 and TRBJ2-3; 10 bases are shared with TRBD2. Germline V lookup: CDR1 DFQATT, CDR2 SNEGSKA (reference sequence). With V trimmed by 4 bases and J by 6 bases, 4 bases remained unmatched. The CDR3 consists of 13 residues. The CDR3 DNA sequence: TGCAGTGCTACGACTAGCGGGTGGGATACGCAGTATTTT. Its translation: CSATTSGWDTQYF.

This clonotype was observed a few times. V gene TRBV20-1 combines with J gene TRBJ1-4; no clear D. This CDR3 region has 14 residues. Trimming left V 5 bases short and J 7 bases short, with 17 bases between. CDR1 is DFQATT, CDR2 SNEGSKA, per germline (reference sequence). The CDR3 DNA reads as TGCAGTGCTCCCCCCGGGGTATTGAGTGAAAAACTGTTTTTT. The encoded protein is CSAPPGVLSEKLFF.

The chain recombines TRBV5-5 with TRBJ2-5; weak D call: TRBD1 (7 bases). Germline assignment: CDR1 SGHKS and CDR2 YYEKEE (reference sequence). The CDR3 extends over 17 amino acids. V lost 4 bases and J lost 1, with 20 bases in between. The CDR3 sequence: CASSPGGTVGSQETQYF. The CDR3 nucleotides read TGTGCCAGCAGCCCCGGAGGGACAGTTGGATCCCAAGAGACCCAGTACTTC.

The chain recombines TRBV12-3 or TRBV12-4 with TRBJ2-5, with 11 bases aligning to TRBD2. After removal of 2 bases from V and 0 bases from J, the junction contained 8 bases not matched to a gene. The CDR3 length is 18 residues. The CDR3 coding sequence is TGTGCCAGCAGTTTACGATTAGCGGGGGGGCGATACCAAGAGACCCAGTACTTC. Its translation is CASSLRLAGGRYQETQYF.

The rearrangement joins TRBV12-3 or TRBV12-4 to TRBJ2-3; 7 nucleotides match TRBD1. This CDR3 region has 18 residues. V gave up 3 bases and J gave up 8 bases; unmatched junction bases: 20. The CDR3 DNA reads TGTGCCAGCAGTTTCGGGTTCGGTCAGGGGGATCGCCCGGGTACGCAGTATTTT. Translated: CASSFGFGQGDRPGTQYF.

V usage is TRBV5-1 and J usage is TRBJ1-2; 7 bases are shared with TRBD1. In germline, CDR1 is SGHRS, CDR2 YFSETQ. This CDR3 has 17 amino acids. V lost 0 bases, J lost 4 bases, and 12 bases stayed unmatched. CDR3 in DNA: TGCGCCAGCAGCTTGGCCGCAGGGGGAGTCGGTAGCTATGGCTACACCTTC. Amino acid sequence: CASSLAAGGVGSYGYTF.

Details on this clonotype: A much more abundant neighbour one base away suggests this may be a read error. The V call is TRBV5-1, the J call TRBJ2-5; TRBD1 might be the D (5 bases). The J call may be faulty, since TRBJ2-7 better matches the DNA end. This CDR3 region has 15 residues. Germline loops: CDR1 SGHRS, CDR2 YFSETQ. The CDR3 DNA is TGCGCCAGCAGCTTGGATGGGTCAGGGCTCGCCGAGCAGTACTTC. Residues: CASSLDGSGLAEQYF.

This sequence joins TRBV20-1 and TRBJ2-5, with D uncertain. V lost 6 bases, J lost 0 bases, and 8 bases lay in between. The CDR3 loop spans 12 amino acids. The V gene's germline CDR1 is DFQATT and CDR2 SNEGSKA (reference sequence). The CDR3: CSAGENQETQYF. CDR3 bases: TGCAGTGCAGGAGAGAACCAAGAGACCCAGTACTTC.

The CDR3 coding sequence is TGTGCCAGCAGCTTAGCGATGGGGAGGAATGAGCAGTACTTC. It codes for CASSLAMGRNEQYF. The chain joins TRBV7-2 to TRBJ2-5; maybe TRBD2 (6 bases). Germline V CDR1 and CDR2: SGHTA, FQGNSA. V was pared by 0 bases and J by 11 bases, with 16 bases between. The CDR3 spans 14 residues.

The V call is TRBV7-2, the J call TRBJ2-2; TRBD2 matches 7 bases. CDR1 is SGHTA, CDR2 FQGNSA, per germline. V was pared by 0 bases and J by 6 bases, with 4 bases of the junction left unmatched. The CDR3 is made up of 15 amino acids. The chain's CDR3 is CASSLAGTNPGELFF. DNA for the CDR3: TGTGCCAGCAGCTTAGCCGGGACTAACCCCGGGGAGCTGTTTTTT.

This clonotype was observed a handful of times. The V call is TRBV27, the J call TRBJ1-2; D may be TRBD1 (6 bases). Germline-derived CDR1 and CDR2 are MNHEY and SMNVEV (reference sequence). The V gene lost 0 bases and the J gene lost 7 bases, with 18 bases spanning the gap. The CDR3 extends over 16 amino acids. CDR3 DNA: TGTGCCAGCAGTTTATCCACGGGGGGCGGGAGGGGTGGCTACACCTTC. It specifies CASSLSTGGGRGGYTF.

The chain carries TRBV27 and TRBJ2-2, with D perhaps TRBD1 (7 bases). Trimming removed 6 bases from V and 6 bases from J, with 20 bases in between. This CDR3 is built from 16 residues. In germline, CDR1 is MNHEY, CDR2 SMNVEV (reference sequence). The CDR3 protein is CASSFWTGGDAGELFF. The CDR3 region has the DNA TGTGCCAGCAGCTTTTGGACAGGAGGGGACGCCGGGGAGCTGTTTTTT.

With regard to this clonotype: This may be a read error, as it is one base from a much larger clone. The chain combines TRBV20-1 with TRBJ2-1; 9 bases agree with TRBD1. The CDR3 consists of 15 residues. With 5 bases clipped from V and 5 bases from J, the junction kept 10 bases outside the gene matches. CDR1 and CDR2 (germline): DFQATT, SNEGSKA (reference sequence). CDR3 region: CSALPRTGVHNEQFF. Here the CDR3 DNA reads TGCAGTGCTTTACCCAGGACAGGGGTCCACAATGAGCAGTTCTTC.

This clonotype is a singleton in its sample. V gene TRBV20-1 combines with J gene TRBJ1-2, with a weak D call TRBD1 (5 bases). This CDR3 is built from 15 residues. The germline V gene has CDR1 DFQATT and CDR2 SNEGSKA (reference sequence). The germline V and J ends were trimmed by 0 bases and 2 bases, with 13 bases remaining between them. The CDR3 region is CSARDVAGPNYGYTF. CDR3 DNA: TGCAGTGCTAGAGATGTAGCAGGGCCAAACTATGGCTACACCTTC.

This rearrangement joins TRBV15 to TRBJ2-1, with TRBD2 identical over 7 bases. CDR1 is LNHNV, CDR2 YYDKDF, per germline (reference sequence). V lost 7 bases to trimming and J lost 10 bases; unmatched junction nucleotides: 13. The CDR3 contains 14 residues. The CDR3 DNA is TGTGCCACCAAACTACTAGCGCTAAATGAGGAGCAGTTCTTC. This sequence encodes CATKLLALNEEQFF.

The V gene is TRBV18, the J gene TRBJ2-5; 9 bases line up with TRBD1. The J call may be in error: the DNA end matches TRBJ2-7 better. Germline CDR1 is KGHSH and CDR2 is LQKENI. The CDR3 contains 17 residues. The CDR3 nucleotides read TGTGCCAGCTCACCATCCCCGGGACAGGGCATATTCTACGAGCAGTACTTC. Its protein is CASSPSPGQGIFYEQYF.

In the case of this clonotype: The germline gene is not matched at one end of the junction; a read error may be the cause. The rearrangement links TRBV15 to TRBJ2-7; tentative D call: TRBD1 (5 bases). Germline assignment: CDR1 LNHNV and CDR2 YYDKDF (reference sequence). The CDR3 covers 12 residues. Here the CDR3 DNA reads TGTACCACCAGCAGACAGACAAGAGCCCAGTACTTC. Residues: CTTSRQTRAQYF.

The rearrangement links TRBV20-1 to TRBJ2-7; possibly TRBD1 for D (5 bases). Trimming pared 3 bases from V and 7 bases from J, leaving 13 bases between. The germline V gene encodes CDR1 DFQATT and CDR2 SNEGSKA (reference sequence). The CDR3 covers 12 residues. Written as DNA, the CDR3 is TGCAGTGCTAGGCACAGGTTGGGGGAGCAGTACTTC. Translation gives CSARHRLGEQYF.